This T cell receptor (beta chain) appears in the sequencing data of a study of blood T cells in healthy people across ages. Researchers collected 7.5 to 10 milliliters of peripheral blood from every single donor. PBMCs were isolated at a quantity of at least 7 million per sample. For the second PCR, which ran for roughly 7 to 11 cycles, a sample-barcoded 5' primer and a J-beta primer mix were used. TCRdb re-analysed the 5' RACE reads in MiXCR, keeping a single row per CDR3 protein. This sample has around 1,000,000 distinct CDR3 sequences, with roughly 24% found just once. The length of the CDR3 is 14 residues. These same data were also listed under a study on T cells of mothers and their children. That publication notes: Mothers gave over 8.5 million TCR beta CDR3 reads each, and children 3 million to 3.5 million each.

This TCR came from a girl aged 2 to 9 in good health. The sample comprised blood. The rearrangement links TRBV12-3 or TRBV12-4 to TRBJ2-1, with TRBD1 matching over 8 bases. The tail of the sequence fits TRBJ2-5 better, so the J call may be wrong. The CDR3 is CASSSGQVGETQYF. CDR3 nucleotide sequence: TGTGCCAGCAGTTCGGGACAGGTGGGCGAGACCCAGTACTTC.